This TCR beta chain was found in a study of blood T cell repertoires in COVID-19. This table comes from immunoSEQ multiplex PCR, and its TCRdb copy is limited to in-frame clones, with some not included. The sample lists 310,000 or so clones, 80% to 90% occurring once. V lost 5 bases to trimming and J lost 7 bases; unmatched junction nucleotides: 8. Germline V CDR1 and CDR2: PRHDT, FYEKMQ (reference sequence). The CDR3 runs 15 residues. Source material: peripheral blood. The genes are TRBV13 and TRBJ1-3, with 10 bases that match TRBD1. This receptor was identified in a woman aged 50 to 60 with acute or convalescent COVID-19. Here the CDR3 DNA reads TGTGCCAGCAGCCCGGGACAGGGGCCAACGAACACCATATATTTT. Its protein is CASSPGQGPTNTIYF.